Listed here are 5 T cell receptor beta chains from one sample, sequenced in a study of CD8 T cells in ankylosing spondylitis. General observations from the study: Made up of under 10 highly homologous variants, a TCR beta motif appeared characteristic of ankylosing spondylitis blood.

In TCRdb, the 5' RACE reads were re-called with MiXCR into one record per CDR3 protein. The sample carries roughly 700,000 distinct CDR3 sequences, roughly 20% recorded once. These receptors have no known antigen. Sample: blood, either unsorted or a sorted T cell fraction (not recorded which). Every receptor here comes from a male donor with ankylosing spondylitis.

The chain links TRBV20-1 to TRBJ2-1; possible D gene TRBD2, 6 bases. The CDR3 spans 13 residues. Between the trimmed V and J ends, which lost 3 bases and 7 bases, there was a span of 13 bases. Germline CDR1 reads DFQATT; CDR2 reads SNEGSKA (reference sequence). The CDR3 sequence: CSASGRGMNEQFF. The CDR3 region has the DNA TGCAGTGCTAGCGGGAGAGGGATGAATGAGCAGTTCTTC.

This clonotype was seen at least ten times. This chain uses TRBV4-1 with TRBJ2-7; tentatively, D is TRBD2 (5 bases). V shed 1 base and J shed 0 bases, with 10 bases lying between them. The CDR3 is made up of 15 amino acids. Per the germline V gene, CDR1 is MGHRA and CDR2 is YSYEKL. In DNA form, the CDR3 reads TGCGCCAGCAGCCAAGCAGGAGACTACTCCTACGAGCAGTACTTC. Its protein is CASSQAGDYSYEQYF.

This clonotype was observed a few times. The chain employs TRBV2 and TRBJ1-5, with a possible D match to TRBD1 (6 bases). CDR3 length equals 15 residues. Trimming removed 0 bases at V and 2 bases at J, with 8 bases between. The germline V gene has CDR1 SNHLY and CDR2 FYNNEI. The CDR3 spells CASSEASGGNQPQHF. The CDR3 region has the DNA TGTGCCAGCAGTGAAGCCTCAGGGGGCAATCAGCCCCAGCATTTT. Drawing the rest from reference TRBV2 and TRBJ1-5, the complete variable domain is EPEVTQTPSHQVTQMGQEVILRCVPISNHLYFYWYRQILGQKVEFLVSFYNNEISEKSEIFDDQFSVERPDGSNFTLKIRSTKLEDSAMYFCASSEASGGNQPQHFGDGTRLSIL.

This clonotype turned up a few times. The rearrangement uses TRBV20-1 and TRBJ2-1; no clear D gene. Germline assignment: CDR1 DFQATT and CDR2 SNEGSKA (reference sequence). V lost 3 bases, J lost 3 bases, and 9 bases lay in between. The CDR3 totals 13 residues. CDR3 sequence reads: CSASTVGYNEQFF. In DNA form, the CDR3 reads TGCAGTGCTAGTACGGTAGGCTACAATGAGCAGTTCTTC.

This chain's CDR3 is CASSPRDRVQNTEAFF. Written as DNA, the CDR3 is TGCGCCAGCAGCCCGCGGGACAGGGTCCAGAACACTGAAGCTTTCTTT. The J gene is TRBJ1-1, the V gene TRBV4-1, with 9 bases lining up with TRBD1. With V trimmed by 4 bases and J by 1 base, 7 bases remained unmatched. There are 16 residues in the CDR3. Germline CDR1 reads MGHRA; CDR2 reads YSYEKL.